The rows below give T cell receptor beta chains drawn from one sample of a study of blood T cells in healthy people across ages. MiXCR was run by TCRdb on the 5' RACE reads, yielding one entry per CDR3 protein. The profile shows about a million distinct CDR3 sequences, roughly two fifths of them singletons. The specimen was blood. The source of these receptors is a young man in good health. Both conserved end residues are trimmed from each CDR3. D genes are given only for firm matches.

>TRBJ1-2|TRBD1|TRBV6-6
ASSPPGDRGRRGYT
>TRBJ2-1|NA|TRBV2
ASNRVNNYNEQF
>TRBJ2-3|NA|TRBV12-3/TRBV12-4
ASSETGSSTDTQY
>TRBJ2-1|NA|TRBV3-1
ASSQGPGGQF
>TRBJ1-4|NA|TRBV6-5
ASSPQGLGEKLF
>TRBJ1-2|TRBD1|TRBV4-3
ASSHYGGQANYGYT
>TRBJ1-1|NA|TRBV5-6
ASFKPGVDTEAF
>TRBJ1-1|NA|TRBV2
ATVLSEAF
>TRBJ1-5|NA|TRBV20-1
SAEPAGDQPQH
>TRBJ2-1|NA|TRBV6-6
ASSATDSYNEQF
>TRBJ2-1|NA|TRBV7-6
ASSLRSWGRDSYNEQF
>TRBJ2-3|NA|TRBV6-5
ASSDEESTDTQY
>TRBJ2-1|NA|TRBV29-1
SVVKGSPPNEQF
>TRBJ1-2|TRBD1|TRBV4-3
ASSQARDRGFSLYGYT
>TRBJ2-1|NA|TRBV29-1
SVDGSYNEQF
>TRBJ2-3|NA|TRBV9
ASSQEEQLTDTQY
>TRBJ1-1|NA|TRBV7-2
ASSLEAGETEAF